This TCR beta chain was obtained from a study of T-cell memory formation after mild COVID-19. The wider study: Among the donors, TCR clusters were largely specific to each donor.

Of note for this clonotype: Its antigen is unidentified.

TCRdb re-called the 5' RACE reads through MiXCR, storing one row per CDR3 protein. The table records a few hundred thousand distinct CDR3 sequences, around 27% of them present only once. Notes on the study in general: Clones that contracted from day 15 to 85 were balanced CD4/CD8, while later expanders leaned CD4+. Most CD4+ clones that shrank were in CM and EM, while CD8+ ones turned up in EMRA.

The origin of this receptor is an adult woman who had mild COVID-19 (a few samples of this study predate the infection). Cell type and time point are not known. The sequencing sample was made of PBMCs or a T cell subset sorted from them (not recorded which).

CDR3 loop: CASSLYASGTDTQYF. The CDR3 coding sequence is TGTGCCAGCAGCTTATATGCTAGCGGCACAGATACGCAGTATTTT. The gene calls are TRBV11-2 and TRBJ2-3; possibly TRBD2 for D (6 bases). Germline-derived CDR1 and CDR2 are SGHAT and FQNNGV. The CDR3 extends over 15 amino acids. Trimming took off 2 bases at V and 1 base at J, with 10 bases between the two ends.